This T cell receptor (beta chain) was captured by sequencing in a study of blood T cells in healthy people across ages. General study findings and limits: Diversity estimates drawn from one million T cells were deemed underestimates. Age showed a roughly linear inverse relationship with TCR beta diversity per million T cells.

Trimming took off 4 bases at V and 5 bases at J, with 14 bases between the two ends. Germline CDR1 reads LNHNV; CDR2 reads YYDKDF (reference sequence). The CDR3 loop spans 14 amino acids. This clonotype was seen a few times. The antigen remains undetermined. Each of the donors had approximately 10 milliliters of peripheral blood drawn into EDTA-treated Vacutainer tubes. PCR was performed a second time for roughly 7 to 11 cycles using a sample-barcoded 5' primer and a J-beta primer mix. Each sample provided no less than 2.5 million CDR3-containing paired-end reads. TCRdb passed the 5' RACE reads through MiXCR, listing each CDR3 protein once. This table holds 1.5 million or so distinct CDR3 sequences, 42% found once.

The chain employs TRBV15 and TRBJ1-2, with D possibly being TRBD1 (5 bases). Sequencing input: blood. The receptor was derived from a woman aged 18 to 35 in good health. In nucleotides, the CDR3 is TGTGCCACCAGCAACCAGGGATACCTTTATGGCTACACCTTC. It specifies CATSNQGYLYGYTF.